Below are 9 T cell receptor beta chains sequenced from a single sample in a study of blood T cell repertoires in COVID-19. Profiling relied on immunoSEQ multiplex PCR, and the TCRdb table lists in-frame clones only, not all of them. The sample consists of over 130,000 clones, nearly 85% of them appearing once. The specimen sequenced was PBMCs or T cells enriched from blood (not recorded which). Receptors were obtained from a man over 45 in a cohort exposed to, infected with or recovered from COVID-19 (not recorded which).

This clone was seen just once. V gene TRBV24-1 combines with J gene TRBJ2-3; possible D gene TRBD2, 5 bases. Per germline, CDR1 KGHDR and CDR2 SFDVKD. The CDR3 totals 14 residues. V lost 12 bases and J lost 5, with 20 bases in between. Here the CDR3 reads CAAPSSREGDTQYF. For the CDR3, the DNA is TGTGCCGCCCCTAGCAGCCGCGAGGGAGATACGCAGTATTTT.

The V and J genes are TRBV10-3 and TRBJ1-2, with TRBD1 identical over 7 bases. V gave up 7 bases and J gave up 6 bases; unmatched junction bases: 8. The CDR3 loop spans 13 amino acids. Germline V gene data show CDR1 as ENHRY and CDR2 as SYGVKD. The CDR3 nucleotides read TGTGCCATCACACAGGGACAGAGCGATGGCTACACCTTC. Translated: CAITQGQSDGYTF.

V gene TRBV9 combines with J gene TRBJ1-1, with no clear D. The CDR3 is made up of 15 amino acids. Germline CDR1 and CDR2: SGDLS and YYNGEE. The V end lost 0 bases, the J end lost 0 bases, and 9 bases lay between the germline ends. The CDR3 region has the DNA TGTGCCAGCAGCGTAGTGGCAGAATTGAACACTGAAGCTTTCTTT. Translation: CASSVVAELNTEAFF.

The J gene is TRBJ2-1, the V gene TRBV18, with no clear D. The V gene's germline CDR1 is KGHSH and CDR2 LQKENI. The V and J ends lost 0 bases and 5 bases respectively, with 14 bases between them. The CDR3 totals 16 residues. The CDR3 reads CASSPPAPAGNNEQFF. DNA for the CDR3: TGTGCCAGCTCACCACCGGCCCCTGCTGGTAACAATGAGCAGTTCTTC.

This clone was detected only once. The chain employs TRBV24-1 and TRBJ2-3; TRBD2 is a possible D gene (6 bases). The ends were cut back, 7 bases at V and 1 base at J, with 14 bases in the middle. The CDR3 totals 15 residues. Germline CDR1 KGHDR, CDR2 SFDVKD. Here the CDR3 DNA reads TGTGCCACCAGGGGGGGAGGCGTCGGCACAGATACGCAGTATTTT. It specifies CATRGGGVGTDTQYF.

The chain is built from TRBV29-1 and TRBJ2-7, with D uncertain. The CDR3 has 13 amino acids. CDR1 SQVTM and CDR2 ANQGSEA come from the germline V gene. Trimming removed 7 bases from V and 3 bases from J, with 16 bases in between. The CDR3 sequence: CSAPSLHNYEQYF. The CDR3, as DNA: TGCAGCGCTCCGTCCTTACACAACTACGAGCAGTACTTC.

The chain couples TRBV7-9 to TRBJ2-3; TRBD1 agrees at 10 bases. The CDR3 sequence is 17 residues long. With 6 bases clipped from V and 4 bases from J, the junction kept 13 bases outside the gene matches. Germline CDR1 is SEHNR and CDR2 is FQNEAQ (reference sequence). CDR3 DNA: TGTGCCAGCAGTAACTGGGAAGGGACAGGGGTCGCAGATACGCAGTATTTT. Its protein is CASSNWEGTGVADTQYF.

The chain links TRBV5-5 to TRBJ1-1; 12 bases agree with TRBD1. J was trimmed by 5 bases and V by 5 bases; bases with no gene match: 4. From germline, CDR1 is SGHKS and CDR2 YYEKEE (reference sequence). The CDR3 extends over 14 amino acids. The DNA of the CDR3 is TGTGCCAGCAGTTGGGACAGGGGGCGTACTGAAGCTTTCTTT. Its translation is CASSWDRGRTEAFF.

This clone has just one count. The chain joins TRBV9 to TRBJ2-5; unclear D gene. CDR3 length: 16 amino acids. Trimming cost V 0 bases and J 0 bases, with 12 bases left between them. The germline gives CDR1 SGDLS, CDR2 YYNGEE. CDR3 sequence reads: CASSVGSTTNQETQYF. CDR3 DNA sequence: TGTGCCAGCAGCGTAGGGAGCACGACCAACCAAGAGACCCAGTACTTC. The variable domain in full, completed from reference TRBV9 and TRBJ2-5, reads DSGVTQTPKHLITATGQRVTLRCSPRSGDLSVYWYQQSLDQGLQFLIQYYNGEERAKGNILERFSAQQFPDLHSELNLSSLELGDSALYFCASSVGSTTNQETQYFGPGTRLLVL.